This T cell receptor (beta chain) was captured by sequencing in a study of shared clonotypes between healthy human individuals. Overall study results and limits: Clonotypes shared by all four donors outscored non-shared clonotypes in generation probability. Investigators expected sequencing depth to affect clonotype sharing among donors.

CD4+ cells underwent separation, giving CD45RA+ naive and CD45RA-negative memory subsets. As to this clone: As yet, its antigen is unknown.

Assay used: immunoSEQ multiplex PCR; TCRdb lists only in-frame clones, some missing. There are roughly 1,100,000 clones in the sample; about 76% occur only once, and about 1.5% lies in the top ten. V shed 2 bases and J shed 7 bases, with 15 bases lying between them. Germline lookup yields CDR1 SNHLY and CDR2 FYNNEI. The CDR3 is made up of 15 amino acids. Sequencing was carried out using memory CD4+ T cells sorted from blood. Subset specified: CD45RA-negative fraction. This chain connects TRBV2 to TRBJ1-5, with no clear D. The sequence came from a man between 18 and 35 years old in good health. The chain's CDR3 is CASSEFLLREQPQHF. The CDR3 nucleotides read TGTGCCAGCAGTGAATTTCTCTTACGGGAACAGCCCCAGCATTTT.